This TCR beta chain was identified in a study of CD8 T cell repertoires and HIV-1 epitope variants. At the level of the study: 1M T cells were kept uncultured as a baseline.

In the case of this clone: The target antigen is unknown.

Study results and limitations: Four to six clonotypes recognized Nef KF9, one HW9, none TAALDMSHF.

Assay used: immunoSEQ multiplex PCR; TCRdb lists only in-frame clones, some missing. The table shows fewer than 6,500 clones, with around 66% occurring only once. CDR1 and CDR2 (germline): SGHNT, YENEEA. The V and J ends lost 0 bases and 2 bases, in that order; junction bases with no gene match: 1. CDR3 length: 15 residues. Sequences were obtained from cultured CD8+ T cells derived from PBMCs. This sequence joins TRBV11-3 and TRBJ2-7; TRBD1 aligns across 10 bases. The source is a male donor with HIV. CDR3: CASSLDGTGAYEQYF. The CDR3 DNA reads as TGTGCCAGCAGCTTAGATGGGACAGGGGCCTACGAGCAGTACTTC.